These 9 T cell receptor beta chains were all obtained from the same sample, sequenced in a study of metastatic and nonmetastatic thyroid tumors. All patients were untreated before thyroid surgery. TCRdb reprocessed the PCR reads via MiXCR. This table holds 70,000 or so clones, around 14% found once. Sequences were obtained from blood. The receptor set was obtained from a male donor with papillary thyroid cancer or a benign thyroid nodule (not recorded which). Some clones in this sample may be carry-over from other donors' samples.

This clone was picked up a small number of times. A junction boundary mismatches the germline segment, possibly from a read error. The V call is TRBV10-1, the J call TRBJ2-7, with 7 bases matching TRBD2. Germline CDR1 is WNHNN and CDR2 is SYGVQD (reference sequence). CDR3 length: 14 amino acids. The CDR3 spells CASSDGRESYEQYF. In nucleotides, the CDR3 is TGCGCTAGCAGCGATGGGCGGGAGTCCTACGAGCAGTACTTC.

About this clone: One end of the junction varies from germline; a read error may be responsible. For the CDR3, the DNA is TGTGCCAACAGTGGTGGGGCAGGGAATGGCTACACCTTC. Residues: CANSGGAGNGYTF. The chain links TRBV6-1 to TRBJ1-2; D is possibly TRBD1 (5 bases). The CDR3 is 13 amino acids. Germline CDR1 MNHNS, CDR2 SASEGT.

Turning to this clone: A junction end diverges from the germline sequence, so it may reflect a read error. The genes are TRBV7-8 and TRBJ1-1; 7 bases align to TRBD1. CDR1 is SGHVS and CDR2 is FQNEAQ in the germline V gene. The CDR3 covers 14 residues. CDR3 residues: CARSLGRGRTEAFF. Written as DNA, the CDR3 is TGTGCCAGAAGCTTGGGGAGGGGGCGAACTGAAGCTTTCTTT. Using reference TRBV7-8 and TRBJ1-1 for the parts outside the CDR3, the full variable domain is GAGVSQSPRYKVAKRGQDVALRCDPISGHVSLFWYQQALGQGPEFLTYFQNEAQLDKSGLPSDRFFAERPEGSVSTLKIQRTQQEDSAVYLCARSLGRGRTEAFFGQGTRLTVV.

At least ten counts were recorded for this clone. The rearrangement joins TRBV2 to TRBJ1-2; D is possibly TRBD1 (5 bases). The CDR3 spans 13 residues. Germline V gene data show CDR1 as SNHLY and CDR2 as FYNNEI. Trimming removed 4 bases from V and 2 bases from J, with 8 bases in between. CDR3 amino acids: CASSVTGNYGYTF. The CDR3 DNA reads TGTGCCAGCAGTGTTACAGGAAACTATGGCTACACCTTC.

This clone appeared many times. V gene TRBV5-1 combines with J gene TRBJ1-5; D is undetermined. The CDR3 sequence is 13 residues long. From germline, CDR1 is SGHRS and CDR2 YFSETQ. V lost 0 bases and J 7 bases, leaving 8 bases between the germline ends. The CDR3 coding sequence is TGCGCCAGCAGCTTGGAGGCGGGGCAGCCCCAGCATTTT. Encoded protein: CASSLEAGQPQHF.

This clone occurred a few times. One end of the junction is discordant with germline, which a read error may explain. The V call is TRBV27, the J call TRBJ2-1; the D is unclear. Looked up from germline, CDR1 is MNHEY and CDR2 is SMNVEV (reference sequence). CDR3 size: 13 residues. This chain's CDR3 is CAISLVSYNEQFF. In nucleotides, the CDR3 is TGTGCCATCAGTTTGGTCTCGTACAATGAGCAGTTCTTC.

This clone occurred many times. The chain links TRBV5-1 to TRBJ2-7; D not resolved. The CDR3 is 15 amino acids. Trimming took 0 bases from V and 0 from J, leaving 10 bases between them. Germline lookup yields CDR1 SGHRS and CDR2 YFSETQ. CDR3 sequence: CASSLDGLGSYEQYF. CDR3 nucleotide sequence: TGCGCCAGCAGCTTGGACGGCCTGGGCTCCTACGAGCAGTACTTC.

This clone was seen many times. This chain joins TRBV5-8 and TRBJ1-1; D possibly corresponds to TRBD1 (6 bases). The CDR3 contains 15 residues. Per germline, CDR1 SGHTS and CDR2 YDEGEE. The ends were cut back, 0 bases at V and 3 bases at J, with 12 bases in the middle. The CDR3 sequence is CASSLDYRDYTEAFF. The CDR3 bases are TGTGCCAGCAGCTTGGACTACAGGGATTACACTGAAGCTTTCTTT.

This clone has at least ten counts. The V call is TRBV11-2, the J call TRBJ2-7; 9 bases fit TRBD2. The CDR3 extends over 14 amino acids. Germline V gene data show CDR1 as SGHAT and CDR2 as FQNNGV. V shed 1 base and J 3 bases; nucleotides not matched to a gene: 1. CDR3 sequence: CASSLGLAVYEQYF. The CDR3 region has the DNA TGTGCCAGCAGCTTAGGACTAGCGGTCTACGAGCAGTACTTC.